Following are 8 T cell receptor beta chains from one sample sequenced in a study of T cell responses to AZD1222 COVID-19 vaccine. Clones were sequenced by immunoSEQ multiplex PCR, and TCRdb holds only the in-frame ones, with some missing. The sample has under 200,000 clones, around 92% seen once. The source was peripheral blood, collected on day 0 of AZD1222 vaccination. The source of these receptors is an adult in good health.

V is TRBV5-1 and J is TRBJ2-2; 7 bases fit TRBD1. The CDR3 runs 15 residues. The ends lost 2 bases at V and 3 bases at J; junction bases unmatched: 4. Looked up from germline, CDR1 is SGHRS and CDR2 is YFSETQ. Here the CDR3 DNA reads TGCGCCAGCAGCTTACAGGGGTCGGACACCGGGGAGCTGTTTTTT. Protein: CASSLQGSDTGELFF.

CDR3 sequence reads: CASSQDVARRGDTQYF. The CDR3 coding sequence is TGCGCCAGCAGCCAAGATGTCGCTCGGCGGGGAGATACGCAGTATTTT. This chain links TRBV4-1 with TRBJ2-3; D is possibly TRBD2 (6 bases). Trimming pared 0 bases from V and 5 bases from J, leaving 15 bases between. This CDR3 region has 16 residues. The V gene's germline CDR1 is MGHRA and CDR2 YSYEKL.

The chain links TRBV19 to TRBJ2-7; the D gene is possibly TRBD1 (6 bases). V was clipped by 6 bases and J by 0 bases, with 6 bases between them. The CDR3 has 12 amino acids. Germline V gene data show CDR1 as LNHDA and CDR2 as SQIVND (reference sequence). DNA of the CDR3: TGTGCCAGTAGAGGGGGCTCCTACGAGCAGTACTTC. It encodes CASRGGSYEQYF.

V and J are TRBV11-3 and TRBJ2-1; D remains unclear. V was shortened by 1 base and J by 0 bases, with 7 bases between the two germline ends. CDR3 size: 15 residues. Germline V gene lookup returns CDR1 SGHNT and CDR2 YENEEA. CDR3 protein: CASSLGAVSYNEQFF. The CDR3 nucleotides are TGTGCCAGCAGCTTAGGGGCGGTCTCCTACAATGAGCAGTTCTTC.

The chain couples TRBV11-2 to TRBJ2-5; 13 bases match TRBD2. CDR1 is SGHAT and CDR2 is FQNNGV in the germline V gene. Trimming at V came to 5 bases and at J to 0 bases, leaving 6 bases not matched to a gene. This CDR3 has 17 amino acids. The CDR3 here is CASSRTSGGAYQETQYF. In DNA form, the CDR3 reads TGTGCCAGCAGCCGAACTAGCGGGGGGGCTTACCAAGAGACCCAGTACTTC.

This rearrangement joins TRBV9 to TRBJ2-3; D is perhaps TRBD1 or TRBD2 (5 bases each). The CDR3 has 14 amino acids. Looked up from germline, CDR1 is SGDLS and CDR2 is YYNGEE. The V gene lost 0 bases and the J gene lost 6 bases, with 11 bases spanning the gap. The CDR3 region has the DNA TGTGCCAGCAGCGTAGCCGGGGCGGTGGATACGCAGTATTTT. Its protein is CASSVAGAVDTQYF. Variable domain in full (rest from reference TRBV9 and TRBJ2-3): DSGVTQTPKHLITATGQRVTLRCSPRSGDLSVYWYQQSLDQGLQFLIQYYNGEERAKGNILERFSAQQFPDLHSELNLSSLELGDSALYFCASSVAGAVDTQYFGPGTRLTVL.

This sequence joins TRBV4-1 and TRBJ2-3, with 7 bases lining up with TRBD2. Germline CDR1 is MGHRA and CDR2 is YSYEKL. CDR3 length equals 19 residues. Germline trimming cut 0 bases from V and 4 bases from J; bases unmatched to any gene: 16. The CDR3 spells CASSQEIVSGAGWADTQYF. The DNA of the CDR3 is TGCGCCAGCAGCCAAGAGATAGTGAGCGGAGCGGGGTGGGCAGATACGCAGTATTTT.

In its sample, this clone was seen once. The chain recombines TRBV7-8 with TRBJ2-2; D is ambiguous. The CDR3 sequence is 16 residues long. Germline assignment: CDR1 SGHVS and CDR2 FQNEAQ. The germline V and J ends were trimmed by 1 base and 8 bases, with 17 bases remaining between them. CDR3 in amino acids: CASSLVRPDAPGELFF. As DNA, the CDR3 is TGTGCCAGCAGCTTAGTCCGGCCCGACGCCCCGGGGGAGCTGTTTTTT. Supplemented by reference TRBV7-8 and TRBJ2-2, the full variable domain reads GAGVSQSPRYKVAKRGQDVALRCDPISGHVSLFWYQQALGQGPEFLTYFQNEAQLDKSGLPSDRFFAERPEGSVSTLKIQRTQQEDSAVYLCASSLVRPDAPGELFFGEGSRLTVL.